A single sample gave rise to the 5 T cell receptor beta chains below, sequenced in a study of control samples from healthy donors and cancer patients. Only in-frame clones appear in the TCRdb table, and some are missing; sequencing was by immunoSEQ multiplex PCR. The sample has roughly 130,000 clones; 88% are singletons. Sequenced sample: blood. The receptors come from a man aged 45 to 65 in good health.

CDR3 sequence (DNA): TGCGCCAGCAGCGTAAGTGTTATACGGGAAAAACTGTTTTTT. Translating it yields CASSVSVIREKLFF. This chain links TRBV4-1 with TRBJ1-4; D is uncertain. Germline CDR1 is MGHRA and CDR2 is YSYEKL. The germline V and J ends were trimmed by 5 bases and 8 bases, with 15 bases remaining between them. The CDR3 has 14 residues.

The CDR3 DNA is TGTGCCAGTAGCCGAGGCCTTACTACGTTTCCGAACACCGGGGAGCTGTTTTTT. It codes for CASSRGLTTFPNTGELFF. This rearrangement joins TRBV19 to TRBJ2-2; D uncertain. The CDR3 is 18 residues long. The germline gives CDR1 LNHDA, CDR2 SQIVND (reference sequence). Deletions cut 6 bases from V and 0 bases from J, with 20 bases between.

The chain is built from TRBV2 and TRBJ1-1, with 7 bases matching TRBD1. This CDR3 contains 14 residues. Germline CDR1 SNHLY, CDR2 FYNNEI. Unmatched junction bases numbered 15, after V lost 11 bases and J lost 6 bases. This CDR3 is CAQGGSKRPAEAFF. CDR3 DNA sequence: TGTGCCCAAGGGGGCAGTAAGCGGCCCGCTGAAGCTTTCTTT.

The sample holds a few counts of this clone. The chain links TRBV6-5 to TRBJ1-1; no clear D gene. V was pared by 5 bases and J by 5 bases, with 12 bases between. The CDR3 sequence is 13 residues long. CDR1 and CDR2 from the germline V gene are MNHEY and SVGAGI. CDR3 loop: CASSQHLGTEAFF. In DNA, the CDR3 is TGTGCCAGCAGTCAACACCTGGGGACTGAAGCTTTCTTT.

V and J are TRBV2 and TRBJ2-7; D is perhaps TRBD1 (5 bases). Germline assignment: CDR1 SNHLY and CDR2 FYNNEI. The ends were cut back, 4 bases at V and 3 bases at J, with 10 bases in the middle. CDR3 size: 13 residues. CDR3 in DNA: TGTGCCAGCAGTGCCGTAGGGGACTACGAGCAGTACTTC. Amino acid sequence: CASSAVGDYEQYF.